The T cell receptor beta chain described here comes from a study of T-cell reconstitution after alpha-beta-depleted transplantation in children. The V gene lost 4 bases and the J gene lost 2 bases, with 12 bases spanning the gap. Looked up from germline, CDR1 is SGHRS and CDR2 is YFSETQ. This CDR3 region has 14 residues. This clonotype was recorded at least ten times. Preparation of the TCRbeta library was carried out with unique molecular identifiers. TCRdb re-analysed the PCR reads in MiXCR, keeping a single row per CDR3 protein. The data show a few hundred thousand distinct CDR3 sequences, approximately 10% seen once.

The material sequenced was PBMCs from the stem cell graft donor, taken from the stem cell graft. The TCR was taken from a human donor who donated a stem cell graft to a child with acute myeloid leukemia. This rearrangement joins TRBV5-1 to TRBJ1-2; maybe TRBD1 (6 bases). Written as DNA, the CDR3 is TGCGCCAGCAGCAGAGGACAGCCGAACTATGGCTACACCTTC. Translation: CASSRGQPNYGYTF. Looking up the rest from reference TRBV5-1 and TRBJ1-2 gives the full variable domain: KAGVTQTPRYLIKTRGQQVTLSCSPISGHRSVSWYQQTPGQGLQFLFEYFSETQRNKGNFPGRFSGRQFSNSRSEMNVSTLELGDSALYLCASSRGQPNYGYTFGSGTRLTVV.